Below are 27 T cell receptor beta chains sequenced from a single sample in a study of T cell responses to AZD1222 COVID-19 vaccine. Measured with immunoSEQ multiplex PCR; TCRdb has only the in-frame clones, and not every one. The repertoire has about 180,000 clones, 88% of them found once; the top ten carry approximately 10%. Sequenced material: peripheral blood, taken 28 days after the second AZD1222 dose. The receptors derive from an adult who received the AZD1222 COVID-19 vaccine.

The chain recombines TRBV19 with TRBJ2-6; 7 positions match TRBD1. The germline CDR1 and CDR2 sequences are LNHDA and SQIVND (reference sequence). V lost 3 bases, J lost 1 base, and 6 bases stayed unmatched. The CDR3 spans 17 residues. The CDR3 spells CASSMTTGSSGANVLTF. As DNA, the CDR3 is TGTGCCAGTAGTATGACGACAGGGAGTTCTGGGGCCAACGTCCTGACTTTC.

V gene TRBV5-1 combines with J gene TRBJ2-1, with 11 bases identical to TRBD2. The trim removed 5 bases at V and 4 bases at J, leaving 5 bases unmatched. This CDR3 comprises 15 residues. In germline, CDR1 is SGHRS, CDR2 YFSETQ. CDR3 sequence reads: CASRKGTSGYNEQFF. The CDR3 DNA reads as TGCGCCAGCAGAAAAGGGACTAGCGGATACAATGAGCAGTTCTTC. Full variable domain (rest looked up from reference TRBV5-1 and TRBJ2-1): KAGVTQTPRYLIKTRGQQVTLSCSPISGHRSVSWYQQTPGQGLQFLFEYFSETQRNKGNFPGRFSGRQFSNSRSEMNVSTLELGDSALYLCASRKGTSGYNEQFFGPGTRLTVL.

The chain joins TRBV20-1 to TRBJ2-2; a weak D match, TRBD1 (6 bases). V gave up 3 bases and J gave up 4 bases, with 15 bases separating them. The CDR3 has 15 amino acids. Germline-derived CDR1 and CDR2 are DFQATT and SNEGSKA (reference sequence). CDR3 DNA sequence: TGCAGTGCTAGTCGGACAGCGTCAAGCACCGGGGAGCTGTTTTTT. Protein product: CSASRTASSTGELFF.

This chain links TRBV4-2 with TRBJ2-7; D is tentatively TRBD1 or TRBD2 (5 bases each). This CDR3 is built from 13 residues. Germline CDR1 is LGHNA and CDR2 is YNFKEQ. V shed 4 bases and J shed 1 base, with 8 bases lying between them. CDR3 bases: TGTGCCAGCAGCCGGGACGGATCCTACGAGCAGTACTTC. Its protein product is CASSRDGSYEQYF.

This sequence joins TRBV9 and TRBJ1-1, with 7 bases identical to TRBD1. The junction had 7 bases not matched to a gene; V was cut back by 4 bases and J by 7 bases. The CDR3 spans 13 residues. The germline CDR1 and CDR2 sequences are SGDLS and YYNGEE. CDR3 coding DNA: TGTGCCAGCAGCCCCCAGGGGGAGGGTGAAGCTTTCTTT. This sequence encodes CASSPQGEGEAFF.

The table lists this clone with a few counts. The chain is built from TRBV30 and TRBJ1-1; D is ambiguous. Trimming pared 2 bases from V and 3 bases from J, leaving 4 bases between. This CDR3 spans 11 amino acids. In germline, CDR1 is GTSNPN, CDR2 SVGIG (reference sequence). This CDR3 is CAWSRDTEAFF. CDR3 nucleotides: TGTGCCTGGAGTCGGGACACTGAAGCTTTCTTT.

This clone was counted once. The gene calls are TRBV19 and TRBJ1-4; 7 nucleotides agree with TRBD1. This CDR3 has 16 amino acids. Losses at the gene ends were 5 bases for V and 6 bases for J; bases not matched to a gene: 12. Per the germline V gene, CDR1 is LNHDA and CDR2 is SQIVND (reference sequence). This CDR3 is CASSPNRQGGDEKLFF. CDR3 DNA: TGTGCCAGTAGTCCGAACCGACAGGGAGGGGATGAAAAACTGTTTTTT.

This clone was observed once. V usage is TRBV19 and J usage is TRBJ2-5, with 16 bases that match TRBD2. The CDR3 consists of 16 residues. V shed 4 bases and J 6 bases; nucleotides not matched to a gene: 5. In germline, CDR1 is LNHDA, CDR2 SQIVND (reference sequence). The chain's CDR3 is CASSTGLAGGRKTQYF. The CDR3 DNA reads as TGTGCCAGTAGTACGGGACTAGCGGGGGGGCGGAAGACCCAGTACTTC.

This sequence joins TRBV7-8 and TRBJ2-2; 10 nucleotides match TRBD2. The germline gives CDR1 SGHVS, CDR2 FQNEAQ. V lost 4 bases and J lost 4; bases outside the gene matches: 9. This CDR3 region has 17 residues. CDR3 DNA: TGTGCCAGCAGCTCCCTCGTTGGACTAGCGGCCACCGGGGAGCTGTTTTTT. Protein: CASSSLVGLAATGELFF.

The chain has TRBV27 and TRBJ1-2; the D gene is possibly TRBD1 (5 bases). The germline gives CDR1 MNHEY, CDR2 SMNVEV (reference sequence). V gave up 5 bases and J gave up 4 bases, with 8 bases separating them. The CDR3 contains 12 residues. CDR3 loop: CASSGDSYGYTF. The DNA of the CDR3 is TGTGCCAGCAGTGGTGACAGCTATGGCTACACCTTC.

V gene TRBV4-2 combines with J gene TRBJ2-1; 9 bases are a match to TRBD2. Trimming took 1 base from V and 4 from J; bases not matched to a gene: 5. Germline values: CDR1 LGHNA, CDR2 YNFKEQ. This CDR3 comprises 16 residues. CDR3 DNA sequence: TGTGCCAGCAGCCAAGTTGGCGGGGGGGATTACAATGAGCAGTTCTTC. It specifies CASSQVGGGDYNEQFF.

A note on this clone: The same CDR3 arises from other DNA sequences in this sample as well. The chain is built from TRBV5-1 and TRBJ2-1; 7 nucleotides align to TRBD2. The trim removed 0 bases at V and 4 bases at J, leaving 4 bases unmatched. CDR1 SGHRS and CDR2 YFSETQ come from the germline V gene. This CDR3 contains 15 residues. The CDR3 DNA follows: TGCGCCAGCAGCTTGGCCGGGGGAGGGTACAATGAGCAGTTCTTC. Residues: CASSLAGGGYNEQFF. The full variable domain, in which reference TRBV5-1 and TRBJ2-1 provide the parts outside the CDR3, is KAGVTQTPRYLIKTRGQQVTLSCSPISGHRSVSWYQQTPGQGLQFLFEYFSETQRNKGNFPGRFSGRQFSNSRSEMNVSTLELGDSALYLCASSLAGGGYNEQFFGPGTRLTVL.

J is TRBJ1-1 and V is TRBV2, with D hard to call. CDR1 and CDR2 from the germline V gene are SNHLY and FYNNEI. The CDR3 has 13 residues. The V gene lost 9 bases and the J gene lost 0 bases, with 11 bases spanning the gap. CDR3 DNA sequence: TGTGCCAGATCCACAGCCATGAACACTGAAGCTTTCTTT. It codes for CARSTAMNTEAFF.

The chain's CDR3 is CASRSDSYQPQHF. The CDR3 region has the DNA TGTGCCAGCAGATCAGACAGCTATCAGCCCCAGCATTTT. The chain combines TRBV6-6 with TRBJ1-5, with a possible D match to TRBD1 (5 bases). The CDR3 has 13 amino acids. Germline CDR1 and CDR2: MNHNY and SVGAGI (reference sequence). V dropped 6 bases and J dropped 5 bases, with 11 bases sitting between them.

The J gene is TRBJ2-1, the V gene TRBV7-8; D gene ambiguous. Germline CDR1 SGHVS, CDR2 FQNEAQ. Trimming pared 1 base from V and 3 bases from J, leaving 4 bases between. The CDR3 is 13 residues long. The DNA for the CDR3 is TGTGCCAGCAGCTTAGGGGACTACAATGAGCAGTTCTTC. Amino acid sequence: CASSLGDYNEQFF.

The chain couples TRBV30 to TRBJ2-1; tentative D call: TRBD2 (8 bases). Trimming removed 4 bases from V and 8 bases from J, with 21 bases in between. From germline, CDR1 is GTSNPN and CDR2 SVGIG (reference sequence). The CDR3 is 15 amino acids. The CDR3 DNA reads TGTGCCTGGAACCCCGGGAGGGGGCCGAAGGATGAGCAGTTCTTC. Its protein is CAWNPGRGPKDEQFF.

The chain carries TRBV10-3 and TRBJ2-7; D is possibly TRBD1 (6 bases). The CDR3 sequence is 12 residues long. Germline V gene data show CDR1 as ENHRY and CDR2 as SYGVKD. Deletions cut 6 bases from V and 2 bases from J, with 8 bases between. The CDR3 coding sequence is TGTGCCATCAGCGGACAGACCTACGAGCAGTACTTC. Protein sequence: CAISGQTYEQYF.

The CDR3 loop reads CASSLAMASGITYNEQFF. The CDR3 region has the DNA TGTGCCAGCAGCTTAGCGATGGCTAGCGGAATTACCTACAATGAGCAGTTCTTC. The chain links TRBV7-9 to TRBJ2-1; TRBD2 matches at 7 bases. The CDR3 spans 18 residues. CDR1 is SEHNR, CDR2 FQNEAQ, per germline (reference sequence). Losses at the gene ends were 0 bases for V and 2 bases for J; bases not matched to a gene: 10.

Here the CDR3 reads CASSLAGGDNEKLFF. The CDR3, as DNA: TGTGCCAGCAGCTTAGCGGGTGGGGATAATGAAAAACTGTTTTTT. The chain uses TRBV7-2 and TRBJ1-4, with D uncertain. Trimming removed 0 bases at V and 4 bases at J, with 9 bases between. The CDR3 has 15 amino acids. Germline V CDR1 and CDR2: SGHTA, FQGNSA.

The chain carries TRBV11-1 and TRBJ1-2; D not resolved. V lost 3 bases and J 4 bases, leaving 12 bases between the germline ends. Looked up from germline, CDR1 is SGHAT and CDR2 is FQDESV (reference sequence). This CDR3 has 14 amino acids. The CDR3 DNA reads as TGTGCCAGCAGCTTGGGCCTAGTCGGCTATGGCTACACCTTC. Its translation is CASSLGLVGYGYTF.

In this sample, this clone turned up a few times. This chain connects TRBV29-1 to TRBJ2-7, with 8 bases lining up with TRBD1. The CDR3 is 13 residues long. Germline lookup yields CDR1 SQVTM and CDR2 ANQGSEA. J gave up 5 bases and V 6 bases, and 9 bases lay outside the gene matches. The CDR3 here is CSVDGQGFNEQYF. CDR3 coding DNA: TGCAGCGTGGACGGACAGGGTTTCAACGAGCAGTACTTC.

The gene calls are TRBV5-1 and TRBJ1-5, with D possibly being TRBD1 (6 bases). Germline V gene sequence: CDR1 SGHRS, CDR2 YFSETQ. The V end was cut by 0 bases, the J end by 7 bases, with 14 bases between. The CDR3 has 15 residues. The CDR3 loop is CASSLDTSQGQPQHF. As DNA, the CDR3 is TGCGCCAGCAGCTTGGACACGTCCCAGGGGCAGCCCCAGCATTTT.

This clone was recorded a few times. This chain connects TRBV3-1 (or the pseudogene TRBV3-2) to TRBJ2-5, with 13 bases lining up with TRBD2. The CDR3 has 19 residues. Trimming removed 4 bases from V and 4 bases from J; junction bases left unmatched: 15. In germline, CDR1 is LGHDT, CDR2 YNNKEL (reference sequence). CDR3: CASSRSPLAGGTPRETQYF. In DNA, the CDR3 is TGTGCCAGCAGCCGATCCCCACTAGCGGGGGGGACCCCTCGAGAGACCCAGTACTTC.

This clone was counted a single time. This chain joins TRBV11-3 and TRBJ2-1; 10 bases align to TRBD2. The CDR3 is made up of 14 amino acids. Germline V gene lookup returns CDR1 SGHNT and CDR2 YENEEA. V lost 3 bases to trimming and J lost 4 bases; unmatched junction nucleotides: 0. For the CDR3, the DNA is TGTGCCAGCAGCTTGACTAGCGGGTACAATGAGCAGTTCTTC. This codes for CASSLTSGYNEQFF.

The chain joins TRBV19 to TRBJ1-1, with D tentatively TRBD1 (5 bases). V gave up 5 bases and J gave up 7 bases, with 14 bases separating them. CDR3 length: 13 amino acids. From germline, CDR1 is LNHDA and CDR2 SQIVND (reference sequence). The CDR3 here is CASSLRGQFEAFF. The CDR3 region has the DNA TGTGCCAGTAGTCTGAGGGGCCAGTTTGAAGCTTTCTTT.

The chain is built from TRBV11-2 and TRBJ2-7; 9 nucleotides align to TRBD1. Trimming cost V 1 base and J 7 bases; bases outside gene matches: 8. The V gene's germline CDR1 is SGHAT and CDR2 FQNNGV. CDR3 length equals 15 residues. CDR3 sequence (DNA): TGTGCCAGCAGCTTAGTACAGGGGGCGTGGGGTGAGCAGTACTTC. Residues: CASSLVQGAWGEQYF.

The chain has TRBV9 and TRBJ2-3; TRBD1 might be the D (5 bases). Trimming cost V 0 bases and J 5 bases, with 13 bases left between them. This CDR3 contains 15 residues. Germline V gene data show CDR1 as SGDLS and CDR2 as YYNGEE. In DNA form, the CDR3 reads TGTGCCAGCAGCGTAGACGGCAGGGATGGAGATACGCAGTATTTT. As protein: CASSVDGRDGDTQYF.